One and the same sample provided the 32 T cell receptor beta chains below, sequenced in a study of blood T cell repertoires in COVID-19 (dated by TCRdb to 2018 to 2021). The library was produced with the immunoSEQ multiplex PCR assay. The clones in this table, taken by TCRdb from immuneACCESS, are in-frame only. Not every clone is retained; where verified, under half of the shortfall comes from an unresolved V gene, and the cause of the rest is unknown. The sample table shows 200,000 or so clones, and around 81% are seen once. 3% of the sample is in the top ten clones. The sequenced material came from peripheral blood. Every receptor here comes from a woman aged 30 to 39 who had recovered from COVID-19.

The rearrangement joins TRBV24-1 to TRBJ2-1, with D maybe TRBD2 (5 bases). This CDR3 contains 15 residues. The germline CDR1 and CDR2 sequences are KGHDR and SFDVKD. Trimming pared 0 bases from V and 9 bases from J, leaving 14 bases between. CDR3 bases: TGTGCCACCAGTGATTTGAGGACTCCTTGGGGTGAGCAGTTCTTC. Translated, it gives CATSDLRTPWGEQFF.

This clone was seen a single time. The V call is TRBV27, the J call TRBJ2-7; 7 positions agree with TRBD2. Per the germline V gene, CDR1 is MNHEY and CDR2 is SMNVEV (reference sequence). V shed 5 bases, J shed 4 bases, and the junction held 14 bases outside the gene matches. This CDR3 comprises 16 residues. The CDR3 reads CASSGSVGRAIYEQYF. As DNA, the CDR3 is TGTGCCAGCAGTGGGTCCGTGGGGAGGGCCATTTACGAGCAGTACTTC.

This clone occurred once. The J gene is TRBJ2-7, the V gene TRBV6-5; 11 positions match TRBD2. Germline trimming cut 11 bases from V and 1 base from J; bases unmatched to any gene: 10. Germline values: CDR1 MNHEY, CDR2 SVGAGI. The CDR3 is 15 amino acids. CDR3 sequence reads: CAGSGGTSGSYEQYF. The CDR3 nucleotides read TGTGCCGGCTCTGGGGGGACTAGCGGTTCCTACGAGCAGTACTTC.

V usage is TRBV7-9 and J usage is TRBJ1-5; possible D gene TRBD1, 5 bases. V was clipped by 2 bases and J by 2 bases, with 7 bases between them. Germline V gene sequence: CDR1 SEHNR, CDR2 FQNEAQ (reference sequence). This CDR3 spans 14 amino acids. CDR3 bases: TGTGCCAGCAGCTTACCGGGGGGCAATCAGCCCCAGCATTTT. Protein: CASSLPGGNQPQHF.

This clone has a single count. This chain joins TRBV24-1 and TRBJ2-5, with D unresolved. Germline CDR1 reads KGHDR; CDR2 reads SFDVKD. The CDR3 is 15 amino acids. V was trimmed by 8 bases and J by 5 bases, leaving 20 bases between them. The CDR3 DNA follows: TGTGCCACCATGGCTGCTCGTGGAGACGGGGAGACCCAGTACTTC. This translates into CATMAARGDGETQYF.

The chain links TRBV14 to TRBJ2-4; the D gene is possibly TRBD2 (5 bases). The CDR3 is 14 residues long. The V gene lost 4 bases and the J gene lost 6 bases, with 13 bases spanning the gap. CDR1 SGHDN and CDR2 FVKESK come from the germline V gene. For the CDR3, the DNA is TGTGCCAGCAGCCCGGACTTTTGGAGAAACATTCAGTACTTC. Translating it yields CASSPDFWRNIQYF.

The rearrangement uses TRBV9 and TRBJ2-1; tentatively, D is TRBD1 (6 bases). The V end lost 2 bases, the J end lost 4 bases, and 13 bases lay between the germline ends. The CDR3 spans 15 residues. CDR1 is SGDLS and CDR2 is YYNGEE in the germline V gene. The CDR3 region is CASSVSGTPYNEQFF. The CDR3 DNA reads TGTGCCAGCAGCGTCTCCGGGACACCGTACAATGAGCAGTTCTTC.

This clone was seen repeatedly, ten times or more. CDR3 region: CASSLSHSTYEQYF. CDR3 nucleotides: TGTGCCAGCAGCTTATCCCACTCTACCTACGAGCAGTACTTC. This rearrangement joins TRBV11-2 to TRBJ2-7, with D hard to call. V dropped 2 bases and J dropped 2 bases, with 10 bases sitting between them. Germline CDR1 reads SGHAT; CDR2 reads FQNNGV. The CDR3 length is 14 residues.

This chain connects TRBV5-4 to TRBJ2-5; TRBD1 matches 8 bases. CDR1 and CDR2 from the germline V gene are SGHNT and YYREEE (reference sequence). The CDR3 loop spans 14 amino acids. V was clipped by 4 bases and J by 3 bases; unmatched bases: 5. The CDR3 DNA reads TGTGCCAGCAGCACTCGGACAGGGAAAGAGACCCAGTACTTC. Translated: CASSTRTGKETQYF.

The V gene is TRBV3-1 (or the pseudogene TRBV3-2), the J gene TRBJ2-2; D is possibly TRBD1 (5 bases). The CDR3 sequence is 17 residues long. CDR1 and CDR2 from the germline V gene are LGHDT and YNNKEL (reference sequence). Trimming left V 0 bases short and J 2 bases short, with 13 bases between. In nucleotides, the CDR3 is TGTGCCAGCAGCCAAGAAGCAGGGCTAACCAACACCGGGGAGCTGTTTTTT. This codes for CASSQEAGLTNTGELFF.

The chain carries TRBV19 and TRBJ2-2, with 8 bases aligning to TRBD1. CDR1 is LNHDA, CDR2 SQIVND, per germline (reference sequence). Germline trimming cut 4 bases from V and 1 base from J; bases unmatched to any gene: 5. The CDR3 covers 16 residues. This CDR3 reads CASSTRTGMNTGELFF. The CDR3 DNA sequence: TGTGCCAGTAGTACCAGGACAGGGATGAACACCGGGGAGCTGTTTTTT.

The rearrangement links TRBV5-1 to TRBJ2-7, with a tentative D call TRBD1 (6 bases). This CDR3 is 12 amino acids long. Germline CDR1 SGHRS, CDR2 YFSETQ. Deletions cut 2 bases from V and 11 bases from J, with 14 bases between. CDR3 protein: CASSFDPGQKYF. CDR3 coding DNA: TGCGCCAGCAGCTTCGATCCGGGACAAAAGTACTTC.

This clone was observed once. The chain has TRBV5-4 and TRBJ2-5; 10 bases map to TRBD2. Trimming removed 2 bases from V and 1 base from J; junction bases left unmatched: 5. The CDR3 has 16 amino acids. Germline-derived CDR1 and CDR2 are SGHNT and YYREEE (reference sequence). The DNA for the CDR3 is TGTGCCAGCAGCTTCGGTAGCGGGGGGTTCCAAGAGACCCAGTACTTC. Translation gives CASSFGSGGFQETQYF. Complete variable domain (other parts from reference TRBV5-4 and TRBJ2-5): ETGVTQSPTHLIKTRGQQVTLRCSSQSGHNTVSWYQQALGQGPQFIFQYYREEENGRGNFPPRFSGLQFPNYSSELNVNALELDDSALYLCASSFGSGGFQETQYFGPGTRLLVL.

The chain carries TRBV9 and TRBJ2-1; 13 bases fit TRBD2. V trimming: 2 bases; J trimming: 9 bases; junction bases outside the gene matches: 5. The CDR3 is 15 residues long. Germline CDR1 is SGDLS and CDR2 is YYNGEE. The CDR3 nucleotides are TGTGCCAGCAGCGTCGGGACTAGCGGGAAGGGTGAGCAGTTCTTC. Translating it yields CASSVGTSGKGEQFF.

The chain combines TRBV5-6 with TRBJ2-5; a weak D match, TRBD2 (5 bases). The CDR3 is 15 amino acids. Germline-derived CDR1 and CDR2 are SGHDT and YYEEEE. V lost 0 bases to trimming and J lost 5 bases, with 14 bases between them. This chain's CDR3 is CASSLANRRYETQYF. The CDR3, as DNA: TGTGCCAGCAGCTTGGCCAATCGGAGGTACGAGACCCAGTACTTC.

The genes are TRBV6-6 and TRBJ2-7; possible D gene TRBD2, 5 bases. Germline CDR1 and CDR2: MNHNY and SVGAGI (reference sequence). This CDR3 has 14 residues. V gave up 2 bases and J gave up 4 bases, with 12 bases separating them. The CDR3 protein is CASSYTRTQYEQYF. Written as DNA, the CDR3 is TGTGCCAGCAGTTACACTAGGACGCAATACGAGCAGTACTTC.

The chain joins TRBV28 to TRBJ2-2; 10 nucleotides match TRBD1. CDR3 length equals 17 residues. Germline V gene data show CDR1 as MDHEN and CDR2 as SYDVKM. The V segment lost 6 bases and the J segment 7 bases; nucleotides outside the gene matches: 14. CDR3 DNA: TGTGCCAGCAGATTCTGGCTGGGACAGGGGTTAAGCGGGGAGCTGTTTTTT. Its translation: CASRFWLGQGLSGELFF.

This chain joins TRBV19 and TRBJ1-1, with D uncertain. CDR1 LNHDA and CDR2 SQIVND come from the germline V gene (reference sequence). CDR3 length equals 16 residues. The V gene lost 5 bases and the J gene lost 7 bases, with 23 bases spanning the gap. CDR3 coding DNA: TGTGCCAGTAGTGATCCTCTACCACGGCTAGGATTTGAAGCTTTCTTT. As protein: CASSDPLPRLGFEAFF.

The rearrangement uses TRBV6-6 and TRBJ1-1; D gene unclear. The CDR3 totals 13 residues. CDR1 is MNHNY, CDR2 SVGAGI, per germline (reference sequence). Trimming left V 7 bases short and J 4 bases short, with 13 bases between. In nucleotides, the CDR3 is TGTGCCAGCATCTTGGGGAGGAGCACTGAAGCTTTCTTT. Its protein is CASILGRSTEAFF.

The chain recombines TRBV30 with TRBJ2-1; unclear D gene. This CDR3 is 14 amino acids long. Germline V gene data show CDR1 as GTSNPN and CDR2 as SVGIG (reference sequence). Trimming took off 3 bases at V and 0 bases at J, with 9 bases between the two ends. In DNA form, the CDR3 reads TGTGCCTGGAGCCTCCTTAGCTCCTACAATGAGCAGTTCTTC. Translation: CAWSLLSSYNEQFF. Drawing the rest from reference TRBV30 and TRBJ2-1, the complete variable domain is SQTIHQWPATLVQPVGSPLSLECTVEGTSNPNLYWYRQAAGRGLQLLFYSVGIGQISSEVPQNLSASRPQDRQFILSSKKLLLSDSGFYLCAWSLLSSYNEQFFGPGTRLTVL.

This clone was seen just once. CDR3 residues: CASSLRGWDTIYF. CDR3 sequence (DNA): TGTGCCAGCAGCCTCAGGGGTTGGGACACCATATATTTT. This chain uses TRBV11-2 with TRBJ1-3; tentative D call: TRBD1 (6 bases). Deletions cut 5 bases from V and 8 bases from J, with 13 bases between. The germline CDR1 and CDR2 sequences are SGHAT and FQNNGV. The CDR3 contains 13 residues.

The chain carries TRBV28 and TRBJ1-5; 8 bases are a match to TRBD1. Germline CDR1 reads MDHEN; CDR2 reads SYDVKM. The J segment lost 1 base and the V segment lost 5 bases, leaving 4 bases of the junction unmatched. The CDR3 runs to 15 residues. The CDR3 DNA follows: TGTGCCAGCAGTCCCGGGACAGGCAGCAATCAGCCCCAGCATTTT. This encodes CASSPGTGSNQPQHF.

CDR3 nucleotide sequence: TGTGCCAGCAGCCAAGGAGCCCTAGCGGGGTACAATGAGCAGTTCTTC. Protein: CASSQGALAGYNEQFF. This sequence joins TRBV3-1 (or the pseudogene TRBV3-2) and TRBJ2-1, with 9 positions matching TRBD2. Germline-derived CDR1 and CDR2 are LGHDT and YNNKEL (reference sequence). The CDR3 consists of 16 residues. Losses at the gene ends were 1 base for V and 4 bases for J; bases not matched to a gene: 5.

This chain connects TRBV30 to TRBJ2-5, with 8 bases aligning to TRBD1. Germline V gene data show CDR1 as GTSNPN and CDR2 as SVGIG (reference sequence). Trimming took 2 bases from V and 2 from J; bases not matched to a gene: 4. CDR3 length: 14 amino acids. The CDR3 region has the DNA TGTGCCTGGAGTTCAGGACAGGGACAAGAGACCCAGTACTTC. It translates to CAWSSGQGQETQYF. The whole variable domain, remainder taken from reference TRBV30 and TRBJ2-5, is SQTIHQWPATLVQPVGSPLSLECTVEGTSNPNLYWYRQAAGRGLQLLFYSVGIGQISSEVPQNLSASRPQDRQFILSSKKLLLSDSGFYLCAWSSGQGQETQYFGPGTRLLVL.

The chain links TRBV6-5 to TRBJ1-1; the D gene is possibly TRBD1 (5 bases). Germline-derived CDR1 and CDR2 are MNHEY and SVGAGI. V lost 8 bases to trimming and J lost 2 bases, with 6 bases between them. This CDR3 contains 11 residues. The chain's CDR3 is CASQGNTEAFF. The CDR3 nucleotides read TGTGCCAGCCAGGGTAACACTGAAGCTTTCTTT.

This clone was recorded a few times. CDR3 amino acids: CASRYQGYEQYF. The CDR3 bases are TGTGCCAGCAGATATCAGGGTTACGAGCAGTACTTC. The V call is TRBV28, the J call TRBJ2-7, with D possibly being TRBD1 (5 bases). Germline V gene sequence: CDR1 MDHEN, CDR2 SYDVKM. V gave up 6 bases and J gave up 4 bases, with 10 bases separating them. The CDR3 sequence is 12 residues long. Filled out from reference TRBV28 and TRBJ2-7, the complete variable domain reads DVKVTQSSRYLVKRTGEKVFLECVQDMDHENMFWYRQDPGLGLRLIYFSYDVKMKEKGDIPEGYSVSREKKERFSLILESASTNQTSMYLCASRYQGYEQYFGPGTRLTVT.

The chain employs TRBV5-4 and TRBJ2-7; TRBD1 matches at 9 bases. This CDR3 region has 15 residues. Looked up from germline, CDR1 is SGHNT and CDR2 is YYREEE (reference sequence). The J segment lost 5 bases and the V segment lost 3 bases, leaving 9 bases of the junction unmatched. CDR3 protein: CASSSPGTGFNEQYF. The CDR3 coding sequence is TGTGCCAGCAGCTCTCCCGGGACAGGGTTCAACGAGCAGTACTTC. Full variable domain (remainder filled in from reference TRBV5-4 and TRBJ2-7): ETGVTQSPTHLIKTRGQQVTLRCSSQSGHNTVSWYQQALGQGPQFIFQYYREEENGRGNFPPRFSGLQFPNYSSELNVNALELDDSALYLCASSSPGTGFNEQYFGPGTRLTVT.

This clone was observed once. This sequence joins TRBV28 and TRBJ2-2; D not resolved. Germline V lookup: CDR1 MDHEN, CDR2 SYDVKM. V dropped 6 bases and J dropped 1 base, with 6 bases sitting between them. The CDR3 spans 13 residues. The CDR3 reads CASRTKNTGELFF. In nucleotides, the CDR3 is TGTGCCAGCAGGACAAAGAACACCGGGGAGCTGTTTTTT.

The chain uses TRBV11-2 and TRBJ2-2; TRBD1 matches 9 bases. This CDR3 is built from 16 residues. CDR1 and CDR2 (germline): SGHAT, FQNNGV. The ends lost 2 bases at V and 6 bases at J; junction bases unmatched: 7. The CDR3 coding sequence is TGTGCCAGCAGCTTATTCGGGACAGGGACGGCCGGGGAGCTGTTTTTT. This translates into CASSLFGTGTAGELFF.

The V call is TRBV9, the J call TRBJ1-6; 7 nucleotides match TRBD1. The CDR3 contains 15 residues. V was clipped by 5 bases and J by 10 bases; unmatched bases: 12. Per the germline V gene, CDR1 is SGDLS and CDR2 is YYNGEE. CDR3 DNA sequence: TGTGCCAGCAGGAAGACCGGGACAGTCGGATCACCCCTCCACTTT. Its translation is CASRKTGTVGSPLHF. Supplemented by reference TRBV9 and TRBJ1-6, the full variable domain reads DSGVTQTPKHLITATGQRVTLRCSPRSGDLSVYWYQQSLDQGLQFLIQYYNGEERAKGNILERFSAQQFPDLHSELNLSSLELGDSALYFCASRKTGTVGSPLHFGNGTRLTVT.

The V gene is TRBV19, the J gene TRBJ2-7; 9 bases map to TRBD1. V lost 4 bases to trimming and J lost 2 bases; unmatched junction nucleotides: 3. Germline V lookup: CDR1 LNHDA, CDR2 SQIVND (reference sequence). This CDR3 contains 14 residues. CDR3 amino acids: CASSTGQGPYEQYF. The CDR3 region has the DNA TGTGCCAGTAGTACGGGACAGGGCCCCTACGAGCAGTACTTC.

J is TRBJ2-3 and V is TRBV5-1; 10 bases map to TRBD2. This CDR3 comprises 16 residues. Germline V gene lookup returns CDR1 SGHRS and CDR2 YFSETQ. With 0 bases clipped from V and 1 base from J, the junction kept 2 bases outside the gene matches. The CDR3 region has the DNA TGCGCCAGCAGCTTGGGGACTAGCGGTCGCACAGATACGCAGTATTTT. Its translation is CASSLGTSGRTDTQYF.